A selection of T cell receptor beta chains follows, all from one sample in a study of CD8 T cells in ankylosing spondylitis. TCRdb called the 5' RACE reads again in MiXCR, with one record for every CDR3 protein. The profile covers approximately 88,000 distinct CDR3 sequences, with just under 9% appearing a single time and 4.5% to 5.5% taken by the ten largest. Sequencing input: blood, either unsorted or a sorted T cell fraction (not recorded which). Receptor source: a male donor with ankylosing spondylitis or in good health (not recorded which). Both conserved end residues are part of each CDR3. A D gene is named only where the DNA matches it firmly. Clone size, where shown, is once, few, many, or a class for clones that have expanded.

J | size | D | V | DNA | CDR3
TRBJ1-5 | many | - | TRBV5-8 | TGTGCCAGCAGCTTGGTTCGTGGGCAGCCCCAGCATTTT | CASSLVRGQPQHF
TRBJ2-1 | - | - | TRBV3-1 | TGTGCCTGCAGCCAGGGCCCTCTCTACAGCCGGTCCTACAATGAGCAGTTCTTC | CACSQGPLYSRSYNEQFF
TRBJ2-7 | few | TRBD2 | TRBV5-1 | TGCGCCAGCAGCTTACTGACTAGCCGGGTTGGATACGAGCAGTACTTC | CASSLLTSRVGYEQYF
TRBJ1-2 | - | - | TRBV27 | TGTGCCAGCAGTTACGGACGGGGGGATGGCTACACCTTC | CASSYGRGDGYTF
TRBJ2-5 | many | TRBD2 | TRBV7-7 | TGTGCTAGCAGCTTAGCTAGCGGGGAAGAGACCCAGTACTTC | CASSLASGEETQYF
TRBJ1-3 | many | TRBD1 | TRBV7-9 | TGTGCCAGCAGCTCTCCACCGGGACAGCTCTCTGGAAACACCATATATTTT | CASSSPPGQLSGNTIYF
TRBJ2-5 | many | TRBD2 | TRBV5-1 | TGCGCCAGCAGCTTGGCTCCTAGCGGGGCATCGGCATCCCAGTACTTC | CASSLAPSGASASQYF
TRBJ2-7 | many | - | TRBV27 | TGTGCCAGCAGTTTATTGGGACCCCTGGTTAGTTACGAGCAGTACTTC | CASSLLGPLVSYEQYF
TRBJ2-7 | many | - | TRBV5-1 | TGCGCCAGTTCATCGAATCCCCCGGCCACTCACGACGAGCAGTACTTC | CASSSNPPATHDEQYF
TRBJ2-2 | many | - | TRBV12-3/TRBV12-4 | TGTGCCAGCAGTTGGGGGTCCGCTGGCGGGGAGCTGTTTTTT | CASSWGSAGGELFF
TRBJ2-1 | many | TRBD2 | TRBV2 | TGTGCCAGCAGTGAAGCGAGGACTAGCTACAATGAGCAGTTCTTC | CASSEARTSYNEQFF
TRBJ2-7 | many | - | TRBV24-1 | TGTGCCACCCAGGGACCCACCTACGAGCAGTACTTC | CATQGPTYEQYF
TRBJ1-1 | many | - | TRBV24-1 | TGTGCCACCAGTGGTGATGGGTACACTGAAGCTTTCTTT | CATSGDGYTEAFF
TRBJ1-4 | medium-sized | TRBD1 | TRBV20-1 | TGCAGTGCTAGAGAAGGAGCCGGGACAGGGATGGTAAAACTGTTTTTT | CSAREGAGTGMVKLFF
TRBJ2-7 | many | TRBD2 | TRBV7-6 | TGTGCCAGCAGCTTAATCTCGAGGAGACTAGCGATCTACGAGCAGTACTTC | CASSLISRRLAIYEQYF
TRBJ2-7 | - | - | TRBV11-2 | TGTGCCAGCAGCTTAACCGAGGACCCACGCTCCTACGAGCAGTACTTC | CASSLTEDPRSYEQYF
TRBJ2-7 | many | - | TRBV9 | TGTGCCAGCAGCCCGATGACTTCCCCCTACGAGCAGTACTTC | CASSPMTSPYEQYF
TRBJ2-7 | many | TRBD2 | TRBV5-5 | TGTGCCAGCAGCCCAAGAGCGGGGGTTCCCTACGAGCAGTACTTC | CASSPRAGVPYEQYF
TRBJ1-5 | many | TRBD1 | TRBV7-3 | TGTGCCAGCAGCTGTCGACAGGGAAGCATCCAGCCCCAGCATTTT | CASSCRQGSIQPQHF
TRBJ2-7 | few | - | TRBV3-1 | TGTGCCAGCAGCCAAGATTATGGTACTTCCCCCTACGAGCAGTACTTC | CASSQDYGTSPYEQYF
TRBJ2-1 | many | - | TRBV11-2 | TGTGCCAGCAGCCCCAACAGGGGACTCTACAATGAGCAGTTCTTC | CASSPNRGLYNEQFF
TRBJ2-4 | few | TRBD2 | TRBV2 | TGTGCCAGCAGTGCCGGGACTAGCGAAAAAAACATTCAGTACTTC | CASSAGTSEKNIQYF
TRBJ2-5 | few | - | TRBV12-3/TRBV12-4 | TGTGCCAGCAGCGCAAGCTCAGGGTTTGTAAGGCCTGACGAGACCCAGTACTTC | CASSASSGFVRPDETQYF
TRBJ1-5 | many | - | TRBV10-3 | TGTGCCATCAGTGAGTCGGGGAGCGGACAGCCCCAGCATTTT | CAISESGSGQPQHF
TRBJ2-1 | many | - | TRBV7-3 | TGTGCCAGCAGAGCCTCCCCCGGACAGAATGAGCAGTTCTTC | CASRASPGQNEQFF
TRBJ2-4 | many | - | TRBV3-1 | TGTGCCAGCAGCCAAGACCTAGCCAAAAACATTCAGTACTTC | CASSQDLAKNIQYF
TRBJ2-5 | - | TRBD1 | TRBV5-1 | TGCGCCAGCATGGAAGGACAGGTCTTCTACCAAGAGACCCAGTACTTC | CASMEGQVFYQETQYF
TRBJ1-1 | many | TRBD1 | TRBV5-1 | TGCGCCAGCAGCAAGGACAGGGGGCGTATCACTGAAGCTTTCTTT | CASSKDRGRITEAFF
TRBJ2-5 | many | TRBD2 | TRBV27 | TGTGCCAGCAGTTTATCATATAACCCTGGACTAGCGGGGTACCAAGAGACCCAGTACTTC | CASSLSYNPGLAGYQETQYF
TRBJ2-6 | many | - | TRBV5-1 | TGCGCCAGCAGTAACCCGATGGAATCTGGGGCCAACGTCCTGACTTTC | CASSNPMESGANVLTF
TRBJ2-5 | many | TRBD2 | TRBV3-1 | TGTGCCAGCAGCCAAGATCTCCTGTCCGGCGGGGGAGAGACCCAGTACTTC | CASSQDLLSGGGETQYF
TRBJ2-7 | many | TRBD2 | TRBV20-1 | TGCAGTGCCCCAATTAGCGGGGTCTCCTACGAGCAGTACTTC | CSAPISGVSYEQYF
TRBJ1-1 | many | TRBD1 | TRBV28 | TGTGCCAGCATGAAGGAGGGGGCGAACACTGAAGCTTTCTTT | CASMKEGANTEAFF
TRBJ2-1 | many | - | TRBV20-1 | TGCAGTGCTACAGGCTACAATGAGCAGTTCTTC | CSATGYNEQFF
TRBJ1-6 | few | - | TRBV11-2 | TGTGCCAGCAGCTTAGGCTGGCAGAACGCCGCCTCCCTCCACTTT | CASSLGWQNAASLHF
TRBJ1-3 | many | - | TRBV5-1 | TGCGCCAGCAGCCGGGACTCCCTCCCTGGAAACACCATATATTTT | CASSRDSLPGNTIYF
TRBJ2-3 | many | - | TRBV5-1 | TGCGCCAGCAGCTTGGTGGGGATAGATACGCAGTATTTT | CASSLVGIDTQYF
TRBJ2-5 | many | - | TRBV28 | TGTGCCAGCAGTTTAGGGGGGTTGCGGGAGACCCAGTACTTC | CASSLGGLRETQYF
TRBJ2-7 | - | TRBD1 | TRBV19 | TGTGCCAGTAGTAAAAGACAGGGACAGGGGGAGACCTACGAGCAGTACTTC | CASSKRQGQGETYEQYF
TRBJ1-4 | few | TRBD1 | TRBV7-9 | TGTGCCAGCAGCGTAGGGACAGGGGGAGGAGAAAAACTGTTTTTT | CASSVGTGGGEKLFF
TRBJ1-5 | many | TRBD1 | TRBV19 | TGTGCCAGTAGTTCTAGTCCGGGACAGGGGGCGTTCAATCAGCCCCAGCATTTT | CASSSSPGQGAFNQPQHF
TRBJ2-7 | many | - | TRBV20-1 | TGCAGTGCTAGAGATGCAGGGAGCTCCTACGAGCAGTACTTC | CSARDAGSSYEQYF
TRBJ2-5 | many | TRBD2 | TRBV20-1 | TGCAGTGCTAGAGACGTGGTAGCGGGGTTTCAAGAGACCCAGTACTTC | CSARDVVAGFQETQYF
TRBJ1-6 | few | - | TRBV7-9 | TGTGCCAGTGGCGACAGGAGGAATTCACCCCTCCACTTT | CASGDRRNSPLHF
TRBJ2-1 | many | - | TRBV29-1 | TGCAGCGTTGACCGCCAGACAGAGAATGAGCAGTTCTTC | CSVDRQTENEQFF
TRBJ2-1 | many | - | TRBV11-2 | TGTGCCAGCAGCTTACGGTCTAGCAGGTACAATGAGCAGTTCTTC | CASSLRSSRYNEQFF
TRBJ1-3 | many | - | TRBV9 | TGTGCCAGCAGCGTAGGGTCCCGGATCGCTGGAAACACCATATATTTT | CASSVGSRIAGNTIYF